This is a list of T cell receptor beta chains from one sample in a study of blood T cell repertoires in COVID-19. Data came from immunoSEQ multiplex PCR; TCRdb stores just in-frame clones and leaves some out. The sample lists approximately 250,000 clones, about 89% seen once, with approximately 9.7% in the top ten. The sample comprised peripheral blood. These receptors were taken from a man aged 40-49 years with active or convalescent COVID-19. Each CDR3 is given with its conserved first and last residue. The order of the fields is V gene, clone size, D gene, J gene, CDR3 DNA, CDR3 protein. D genes are given only for firm matches. Clone size is not always given. Where it is, it says once, few, many or a class for expanded clones.

V gene: TRBV6-2/TRBV6-3
clone size: once
D gene: NA
J gene: TRBJ2-1
CDR3 DNA: TGTGCCAGCAGTTCTTACGGCCAGGGGAGCGATGAGCAGTTCTTC
CDR3 protein: CASSSYGQGSDEQFF

V gene: TRBV7-9
clone size: NA
D gene: NA
J gene: TRBJ1-3
CDR3 DNA: TGTGCCAGCAGCCCCCAAGAGCGGGAAGCAAACACCATATATTTT
CDR3 protein: CASSPQEREANTIYF

V gene: TRBV5-4
clone size: NA
D gene: NA
J gene: TRBJ1-3
CDR3 DNA: TGTGCCAGCAGCTTGAGCGGTTCTGGAAACACCATATATTTT
CDR3 protein: CASSLSGSGNTIYF

V gene: TRBV5-6
clone size: NA
D gene: NA
J gene: TRBJ2-5
CDR3 DNA: TGTGCCAGCAGCACGGGAAGTACAGAGACCCAGTACTTC
CDR3 protein: CASSTGSTETQYF

V gene: TRBV7-4
clone size: NA
D gene: TRBD1
J gene: TRBJ1-5
CDR3 DNA: TGTGCCAGCAGCCAAACCGGGACAGCCTACGAGGGCAATCAGCCCCAGCATTTT
CDR3 protein: CASSQTGTAYEGNQPQHF

V gene: TRBV10-1
clone size: NA
D gene: TRBD2
J gene: TRBJ2-1
CDR3 DNA: TGCGCCAGCAGTGACCTCGGGACTAGCGGGAGAGGTAATCTTCCGAATGAGCAGTTCTTC
CDR3 protein: CASSDLGTSGRGNLPNEQFF

V gene: TRBV6-5
clone size: few
D gene: TRBD1
J gene: TRBJ1-2
CDR3 DNA: TGTGCCAGCAGGTTGACAGGGGCCTATGGCTACACCTTC
CDR3 protein: CASRLTGAYGYTF

V gene: TRBV20-1
clone size: NA
D gene: NA
J gene: TRBJ1-2
CDR3 DNA: TGCAGTGCTAGTCAGGCAGGGGCTCATGGCTACACCTTC
CDR3 protein: CSASQAGAHGYTF

V gene: TRBV21-1
clone size: NA
D gene: NA
J gene: TRBJ2-7
CDR3 DNA: TGTGCCAGCAGCAAGACTACATGGAGCGAGCAGTACTTC
CDR3 protein: CASSKTTWSEQYF

V gene: TRBV11-2
clone size: once
D gene: TRBD1
J gene: TRBJ1-6
CDR3 DNA: TGTGCCAGCAGCTTATCTACAGGGGGCAGCTCACCCCTCCACTTT
CDR3 protein: CASSLSTGGSSPLHF

V gene: TRBV5-6
clone size: NA
D gene: TRBD1
J gene: TRBJ1-1
CDR3 DNA: TGTGCCAGCAGCTTGGTCGGGACAGGGGGAGATGAAGCTTTCTTT
CDR3 protein: CASSLVGTGGDEAFF

V gene: TRBV5-1
clone size: NA
D gene: NA
J gene: TRBJ1-5
CDR3 DNA: TGCGCCAGCAGCTTGGACACAAATCAGCCCCAGCATTTT
CDR3 protein: CASSLDTNQPQHF

V gene: TRBV7-6
clone size: NA
D gene: NA
J gene: TRBJ1-3
CDR3 DNA: TGTGCCAGCAGCTTAGTCTCGTTGGGGAGCTCTGGAAACACCATATATTTT
CDR3 protein: CASSLVSLGSSGNTIYF

V gene: TRBV6-5
clone size: NA
D gene: NA
J gene: TRBJ1-2
CDR3 DNA: TGTGCCAGCAGTTTACAGGGTACTGGTGGCTACACCTTC
CDR3 protein: CASSLQGTGGYTF

V gene: TRBV27
clone size: NA
D gene: TRBD1
J gene: TRBJ1-5
CDR3 DNA: TGTGCCAGCAGTTTGGGGGCAGGGGGTGGCCAGCCCCAGCATTTT
CDR3 protein: CASSLGAGGGQPQHF

V gene: TRBV5-1
clone size: NA
D gene: TRBD1
J gene: TRBJ2-7
CDR3 DNA: TGCGCCAGCAGCTTGGGGACAGGGGTGGACGAGCAGTACTTC
CDR3 protein: CASSLGTGVDEQYF

V gene: TRBV2
clone size: NA
D gene: TRBD2
J gene: TRBJ2-1
CDR3 DNA: TGTGCCAGCACACGACTAGCGGGGGGGAATGAGCAGTTCTTC
CDR3 protein: CASTRLAGGNEQFF